This entry is about one TCR beta chain. Germline CDR1 and CDR2: SGDLS and YYNGEE. Trimming at V came to 1 base and at J to 2 bases, leaving 6 bases not matched to a gene. This CDR3 region has 17 residues. This sample was taken from a study of blood T cell repertoires in COVID-19. The overall study: Recovery meant two consecutive negative NP/OP PCR tests, professional clearance, or resolved symptoms. Nucleic acid was either cDNA or gDNA, and it came from T cells, B-cell-depleted T cells, or PBMCs.

Profiling relied on immunoSEQ multiplex PCR, and the TCRdb table lists in-frame clones only, not all of them. The sample lists roughly 190,000 clones, more than 85% occurring once. Participant ages covered about 18 to 100 years across about 22 US areas. Clinical histories supplied by participants themselves formed the basis of cohort assignment. The V call is TRBV9, the J call TRBJ2-6, with 7 bases aligning to TRBD1. This clonotype originated in a woman between 40 and 55 years old in a cohort exposed to, infected with or recovered from COVID-19 (not recorded which). The material sequenced was PBMCs or T cells enriched from blood (not recorded which). The CDR3: CASSVPRQGAGANVLTF. As DNA, the CDR3 is TGTGCCAGCAGCGTACCACGTCAGGGGGCTGGGGCCAACGTCCTGACTTTC.